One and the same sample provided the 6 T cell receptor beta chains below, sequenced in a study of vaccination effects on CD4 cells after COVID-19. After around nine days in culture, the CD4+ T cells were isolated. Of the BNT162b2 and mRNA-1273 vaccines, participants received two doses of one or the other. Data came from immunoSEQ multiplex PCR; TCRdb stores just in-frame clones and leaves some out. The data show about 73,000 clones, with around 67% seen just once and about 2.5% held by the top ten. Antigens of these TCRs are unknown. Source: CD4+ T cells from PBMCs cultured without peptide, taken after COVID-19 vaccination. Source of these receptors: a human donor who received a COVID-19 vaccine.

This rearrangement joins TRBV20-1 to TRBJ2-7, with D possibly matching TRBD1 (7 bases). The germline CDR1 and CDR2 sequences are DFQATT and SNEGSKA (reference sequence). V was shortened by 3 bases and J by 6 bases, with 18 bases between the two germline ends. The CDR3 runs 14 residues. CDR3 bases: TGCAGTGCTAGTAAGGTCCAGGGGGGAGCCGAGCAGTACGTC. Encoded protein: CSASKVQGGAEQYV.

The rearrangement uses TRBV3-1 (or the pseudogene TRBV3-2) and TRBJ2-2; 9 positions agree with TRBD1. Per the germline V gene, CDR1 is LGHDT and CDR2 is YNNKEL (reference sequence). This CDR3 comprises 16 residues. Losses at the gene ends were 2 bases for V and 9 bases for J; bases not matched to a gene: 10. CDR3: CASSQLFRDRDRELFF. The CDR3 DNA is TGTGCCAGCAGCCAATTATTCCGGGACAGGGACCGGGAGCTGTTTTTT.

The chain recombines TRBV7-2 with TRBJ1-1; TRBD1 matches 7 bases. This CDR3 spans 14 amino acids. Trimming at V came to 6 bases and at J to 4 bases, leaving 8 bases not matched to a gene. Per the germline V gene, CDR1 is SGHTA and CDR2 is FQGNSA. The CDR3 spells CASSYTGVSTEAFF. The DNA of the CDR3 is TGTGCCAGCAGTTATACAGGGGTGTCCACTGAAGCTTTCTTT. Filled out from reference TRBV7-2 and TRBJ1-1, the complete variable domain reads GAGVSQSPSNKVTEKGKDVELRCDPISGHTALYWYRQSLGQGLEFLIYFQGNSAPDKSGLPSDRFSAERTGGSVSTLTIQRTQQEDSAVYLCASSYTGVSTEAFFGQGTRLTVV.

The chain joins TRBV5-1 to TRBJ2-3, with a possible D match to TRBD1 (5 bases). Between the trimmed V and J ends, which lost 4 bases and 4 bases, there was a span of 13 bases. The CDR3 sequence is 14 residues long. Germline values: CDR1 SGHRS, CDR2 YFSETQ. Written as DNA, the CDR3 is TGCGCCAGCAGCCCCCAGGGTGGATCAGATACGCAGTATTTT. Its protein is CASSPQGGSDTQYF.

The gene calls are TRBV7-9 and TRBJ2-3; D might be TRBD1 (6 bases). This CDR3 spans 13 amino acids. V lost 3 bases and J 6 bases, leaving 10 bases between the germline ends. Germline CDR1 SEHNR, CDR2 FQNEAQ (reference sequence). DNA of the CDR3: TGTGCCAGCAGCTTCACAGGGTTTGATACGCAGTATTTT. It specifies CASSFTGFDTQYF.

The CDR3 region has the DNA TGTGCCAGCATTAAACGATCGAACACCGGGGAGCTGTTTTTT. This translates into CASIKRSNTGELFF. J is TRBJ2-2 and V is TRBV6-5; D unresolved. The CDR3 loop spans 14 amino acids. Trimming removed 7 bases at V and 0 bases at J, with 9 bases between. CDR1 and CDR2 from the germline V gene are MNHEY and SVGAGI.